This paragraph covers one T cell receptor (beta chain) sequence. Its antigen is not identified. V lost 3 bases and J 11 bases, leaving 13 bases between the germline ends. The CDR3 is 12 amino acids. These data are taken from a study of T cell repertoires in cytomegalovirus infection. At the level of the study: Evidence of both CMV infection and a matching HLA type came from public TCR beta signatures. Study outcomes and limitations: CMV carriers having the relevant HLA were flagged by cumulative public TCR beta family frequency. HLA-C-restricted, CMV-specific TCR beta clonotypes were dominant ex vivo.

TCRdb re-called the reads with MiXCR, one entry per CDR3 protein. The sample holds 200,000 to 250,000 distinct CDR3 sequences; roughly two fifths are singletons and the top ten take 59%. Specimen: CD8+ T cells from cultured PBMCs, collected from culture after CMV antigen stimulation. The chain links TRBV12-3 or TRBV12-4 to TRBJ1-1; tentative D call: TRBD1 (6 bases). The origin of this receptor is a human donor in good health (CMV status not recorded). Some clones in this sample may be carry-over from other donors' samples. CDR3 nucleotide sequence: TGTGCCAGCAGTTTGGAGGGGGTCGCGGCTTTCTTT. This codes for CASSLEGVAAFF.